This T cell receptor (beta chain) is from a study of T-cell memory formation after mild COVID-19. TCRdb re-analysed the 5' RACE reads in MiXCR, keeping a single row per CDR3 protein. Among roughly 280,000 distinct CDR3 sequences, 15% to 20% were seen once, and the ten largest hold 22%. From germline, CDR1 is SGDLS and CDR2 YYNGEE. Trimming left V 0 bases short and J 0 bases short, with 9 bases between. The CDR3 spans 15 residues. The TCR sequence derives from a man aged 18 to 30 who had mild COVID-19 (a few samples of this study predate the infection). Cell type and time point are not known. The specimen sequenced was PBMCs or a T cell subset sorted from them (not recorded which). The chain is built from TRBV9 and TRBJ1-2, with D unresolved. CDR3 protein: CASSVGPPSNYGYTF. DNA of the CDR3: TGTGCCAGCAGCGTAGGTCCACCGTCTAACTATGGCTACACCTTC.